This entry lists 30 T cell receptor beta chains sequenced from one sample in a study of shared clonotypes between healthy human individuals. The repertoire was sequenced with immunoSEQ multiplex PCR; TCRdb's copy has only in-frame clones and lacks some. The table includes roughly 380,000 clones, about 96% detected once. The sequenced sample consisted of memory CD8+ T cells sorted from blood. Subset denoted: CD45RO+ cells pooled with CCR7-negative TemRA cells. The receptors were sampled from a man aged 25-40 years in good health.

The chain combines TRBV9 with TRBJ2-7; D not resolved. The CDR3 contains 11 residues. V was pared by 8 bases and J by 5 bases, with 11 bases between. In germline, CDR1 is SGDLS, CDR2 YYNGEE. CDR3 DNA: TGTGCCAGATTTGTTTCTGACGAGCAGTACTTC. Translation gives CARFVSDEQYF.

This chain links TRBV5-1 with TRBJ2-1; 9 bases match TRBD2. CDR1 is SGHRS and CDR2 is YFSETQ in the germline V gene. Trimming cost V 0 bases and J 6 bases; bases outside gene matches: 4. This CDR3 has 15 amino acids. The CDR3 region is CASSLGGTSFNEQFF. CDR3 DNA sequence: TGCGCCAGCAGCTTGGGTGGGACTAGCTTCAATGAGCAGTTCTTC.

The sample holds one count of this clone. The chain employs TRBV5-4 and TRBJ1-5; 8 bases match TRBD1. With V trimmed by 0 bases and J by 7 bases, 9 bases remained unmatched. The length of the CDR3 is 16 residues. From germline, CDR1 is SGHNT and CDR2 YYREEE (reference sequence). The CDR3 here is CASSLVAADRVQPQHF. The CDR3 bases are TGTGCCAGCAGCTTGGTAGCGGCGGACAGGGTGCAGCCCCAGCATTTT.

The CDR3 reads CASSLAPGGMNTEAFF. In DNA, the CDR3 is TGTGCCAGCAGCTTAGCGCCAGGGGGGATGAACACTGAAGCTTTCTTT. The rearrangement uses TRBV7-2 and TRBJ1-1; 7 positions agree with TRBD1. From germline, CDR1 is SGHTA and CDR2 FQGNSA. The trim removed 0 bases at V and 0 bases at J, leaving 4 bases unmatched. The CDR3 runs to 16 residues.

V and J are TRBV2 and TRBJ1-1; the match to TRBD1 covers 9 bases. With 6 bases clipped from V and 0 bases from J, the junction kept 11 bases outside the gene matches. The germline gives CDR1 SNHLY, CDR2 FYNNEI. The CDR3 has 17 amino acids. CDR3 nucleotide sequence: TGTGCCAGCAGCCTACAGGGGGCTAGTTACATGAACACTGAAGCTTTCTTT. Protein sequence: CASSLQGASYMNTEAFF.

This sequence joins TRBV28 and TRBJ1-1, with 9 bases lining up with TRBD1. The germline V gene has CDR1 MDHEN and CDR2 SYDVKM. This CDR3 comprises 17 residues. V gave up 5 bases and J gave up 2 bases; unmatched junction bases: 12. For the CDR3, the DNA is TGTGCCAGCAGTCCCATACAGGGGGCGCGTCATAACACTGAAGCTTTCTTT. It codes for CASSPIQGARHNTEAFF.

The rearrangement joins TRBV5-1 to TRBJ2-3, with 8 nucleotides matching TRBD2. Germline-derived CDR1 and CDR2 are SGHRS and YFSETQ. CDR3 length: 16 residues. The trim removed 0 bases at V and 0 bases at J, leaving 3 bases unmatched. The CDR3 spells CASSLVSSGSTDTQYF. The CDR3 DNA follows: TGCGCCAGCAGCTTGGTTTCTAGCGGGAGCACAGATACGCAGTATTTT.

The chain has TRBV28 and TRBJ2-5; 10 nucleotides match TRBD2. CDR1 and CDR2 from the germline V gene are MDHEN and SYDVKM. The ends lost 4 bases at V and 5 bases at J; junction bases unmatched: 7. This CDR3 contains 15 residues. In DNA form, the CDR3 reads TGTGCCAGCAGTTCGCGGACTAGCGGTGGCGAGACCCAGTACTTC. It is translated as CASSSRTSGGETQYF. Combining the CDR3 with reference TRBV28 and TRBJ2-5 gives the whole variable domain DVKVTQSSRYLVKRTGEKVFLECVQDMDHENMFWYRQDPGLGLRLIYFSYDVKMKEKGDIPEGYSVSREKKERFSLILESASTNQTSMYLCASSSRTSGGETQYFGPGTRLLVL.

In its sample, this clone was seen once. The V and J genes are TRBV27 and TRBJ1-6; D is unclear. The germline V gene encodes CDR1 MNHEY and CDR2 SMNVEV (reference sequence). The CDR3 spans 13 residues. V was pared by 3 bases and J by 7 bases, with 7 bases between. The CDR3 DNA reads as TGTGCCAGCAGTTTCGAGGGAAATTCACCCCTCCACTTT. It is translated as CASSFEGNSPLHF.

This clone has more than one count but fewer than ten. This same CDR3 is encoded by further DNA sequences in the sample. This rearrangement joins TRBV2 to TRBJ1-2; a possible D gene is TRBD1 (5 bases). Trimming left V 2 bases short and J 4 bases short, with 5 bases between. The CDR3 length is 12 residues. Germline values: CDR1 SNHLY, CDR2 FYNNEI. The CDR3 reads CASSEQGYGYTF. The CDR3 nucleotides read TGTGCCAGCAGTGAACAGGGCTATGGCTACACCTTC.

The rearrangement joins TRBV11-3 to TRBJ2-7; 7 bases match TRBD1. Germline-derived CDR1 and CDR2 are SGHNT and YENEEA. The CDR3 covers 14 residues. J gave up 6 bases and V 1 base, and 6 bases lay outside the gene matches. CDR3: CASSLVPYRGEQYF. CDR3 bases: TGTGCCAGCAGCTTAGTTCCCTACAGGGGCGAGCAGTACTTC.

This rearrangement joins TRBV2 to TRBJ2-3; no clear D. The V gene lost 1 base and the J gene lost 2 bases, with 7 bases spanning the gap. Germline values: CDR1 SNHLY, CDR2 FYNNEI. CDR3 size: 14 residues. Here the CDR3 DNA reads TGTGCCAGCAGTGAAGAGGCCACCACAGATACGCAGTATTTT. Translating it yields CASSEEATTDTQYF.

The CDR3 DNA reads as TGTGCCAGCAGTGGGCACAGGGGTTACGAGCAGTACTTC. Encoded protein: CASSGHRGYEQYF. V is TRBV6-1 and J is TRBJ2-7; 7 nucleotides match TRBD1. In germline, CDR1 is MNHNS, CDR2 SASEGT. This CDR3 comprises 13 residues. The V segment lost 4 bases and the J segment 4 bases; nucleotides outside the gene matches: 4.

This clone has just a few counts. The V gene is TRBV7-2, the J gene TRBJ2-5; unclear D gene. Germline assignment: CDR1 SGHTA and CDR2 FQGNSA. Trimming stripped 3 bases from V and 1 base from J, with 0 bases between. CDR3 length equals 11 residues. The CDR3 nucleotides are TGTGCCAGCAGCTTCCAAGAGACCCAGTACTTC. Its translation is CASSFQETQYF.

CDR3 region: CASSFPRTGMETQYF. The CDR3, as DNA: TGCGCCAGCAGCTTCCCTCGGACAGGCATGGAGACCCAGTACTTC. This rearrangement joins TRBV5-1 to TRBJ2-5, with 7 bases fitting TRBD1. Trimming at V came to 2 bases and at J to 5 bases, leaving 9 bases not matched to a gene. Germline-derived CDR1 and CDR2 are SGHRS and YFSETQ. The CDR3 covers 15 residues.

This rearrangement joins TRBV28 to TRBJ2-6; 8 positions agree with TRBD1. CDR3 length: 16 residues. Unmatched junction bases numbered 7, after V lost 5 bases and J lost 4 bases. Germline CDR1 and CDR2: MDHEN and SYDVKM. The CDR3 DNA reads as TGTGCCAGCAGTCTATACAGGGGGAAAGGGGCCAACGTCCTGACTTTC. This sequence encodes CASSLYRGKGANVLTF. The variable domain in full, completed from reference TRBV28 and TRBJ2-6, reads DVKVTQSSRYLVKRTGEKVFLECVQDMDHENMFWYRQDPGLGLRLIYFSYDVKMKEKGDIPEGYSVSREKKERFSLILESASTNQTSMYLCASSLYRGKGANVLTFGAGSRLTVL.

This sequence joins TRBV5-1 and TRBJ2-7; D gene ambiguous. CDR1 and CDR2 from the germline V gene are SGHRS and YFSETQ. CDR3 size: 16 residues. The germline V and J ends were trimmed by 0 bases and 1 base, with 14 bases remaining between them. The CDR3, as DNA: TGCGCCAGCAGCTTGGGGTATAGGCGACCGTCCTACGAGCAGTACTTC. Protein product: CASSLGYRRPSYEQYF. Full variable domain (rest looked up from reference TRBV5-1 and TRBJ2-7): KAGVTQTPRYLIKTRGQQVTLSCSPISGHRSVSWYQQTPGQGLQFLFEYFSETQRNKGNFPGRFSGRQFSNSRSEMNVSTLELGDSALYLCASSLGYRRPSYEQYFGPGTRLTVT.

The genes are TRBV5-8 and TRBJ2-2; TRBD1 is a possible D gene (6 bases). The CDR3 loop spans 15 amino acids. Looked up from germline, CDR1 is SGHTS and CDR2 is YDEGEE. V lost 3 bases and J 2 bases, leaving 11 bases between the germline ends. As DNA, the CDR3 is TGTGCCAGCAGCTCCCGGGACAAAAACACCGGGGAGCTGTTTTTT. It yields the protein CASSSRDKNTGELFF.

This chain connects TRBV7-9 to TRBJ1-1; D remains ambiguous. V was trimmed by 6 bases and J by 6 bases, leaving 14 bases between them. Germline lookup yields CDR1 SEHNR and CDR2 FQNEAQ (reference sequence). The CDR3 consists of 13 residues. Written as DNA, the CDR3 is TGTGCCAGCAGTCCCGGCAACGCGGCTGAAGCTTTCTTT. This gives the protein CASSPGNAAEAFF.

The chain recombines TRBV6-1 with TRBJ2-7, with D perhaps TRBD2 (6 bases). V lost 4 bases to trimming and J lost 2 bases, with 12 bases between them. The CDR3 is made up of 14 amino acids. Germline CDR1 is MNHNS and CDR2 is SASEGT. The CDR3 spells CASSAGTQPYEQYF. CDR3 DNA: TGTGCCAGCAGTGCCGGGACTCAGCCCTACGAGCAGTACTTC.

The gene calls are TRBV7-9 and TRBJ2-5; D is undetermined. The CDR3 is made up of 11 amino acids. Germline CDR1 and CDR2: SEHNR and FQNEAQ (reference sequence). V was trimmed by 1 base and J by 9 bases, leaving 6 bases between them. The CDR3, as DNA: TGTGCCAGCAGCTTAGGAGGCTCCCAGTACTTC. As protein: CASSLGGSQYF.

The chain is built from TRBV5-6 and TRBJ2-5; maybe TRBD2 (6 bases). The CDR3 is 16 amino acids. Germline loops: CDR1 SGHDT, CDR2 YYEEEE. Trimming removed 4 bases at V and 1 base at J, with 17 bases between. CDR3 in amino acids: CASSQGLTRIQETQYF. In nucleotides, the CDR3 is TGTGCCAGCAGCCAAGGACTAACAAGAATCCAAGAGACCCAGTACTTC.

This rearrangement joins TRBV7-3 to TRBJ1-2, with a possible D match to TRBD1 (6 bases). V lost 0 bases and J lost 6, with 11 bases in between. The CDR3 totals 14 residues. Germline values: CDR1 SGHTA, CDR2 FQGTGA. In nucleotides, the CDR3 is TGTGCCAGCAGCTTAACGAGGCAGGGGAATGGCTACACCTTC. This gives the protein CASSLTRQGNGYTF.

This chain joins TRBV28 and TRBJ2-7; 7 bases are shared with TRBD2. The CDR3 length is 14 residues. The trim removed 1 base at V and 3 bases at J, leaving 3 bases unmatched. From germline, CDR1 is MDHEN and CDR2 SYDVKM. CDR3: CASSLFASGYEQYF. The CDR3 coding sequence is TGTGCCAGCAGTTTATTCGCTAGCGGCTACGAGCAGTACTTC.

The chain uses TRBV1 and TRBJ2-7; the tabulated D call, TRBD2, remains unverified against the DNA. TRBV1 is given as a pseudogene. The CDR3 length is 14 residues. The CDR3 region is CTSSPKLRNYEQYF. The CDR3 DNA reads TGCACCAGCAGCCCGAAGTTGCGGAACTACGAGCAGTACTTC.

In DNA, the CDR3 is TGTGCCAGCAGCTCCGGAGTGACCCTCCACTTT. Translating gives CASSSGVTLHF. The chain uses TRBV9 and TRBJ1-6; D remains ambiguous. The CDR3 spans 11 residues. The V gene's germline CDR1 is SGDLS and CDR2 YYNGEE. Trimming removed 4 bases from V and 14 bases from J, with 10 bases in between.

The chain has TRBV18 and TRBJ2-3; 9 bases align to TRBD2. Germline-derived CDR1 and CDR2 are KGHSH and LQKENI. The V gene end was trimmed by 8 bases and the J gene end by 2 bases; junction bases not matched to a gene: 11. The CDR3 has 16 amino acids. This CDR3 reads CASARGGGLSTDTQYF. CDR3 bases: TGTGCCAGCGCCCGCGGGGGGGGATTATCCACAGATACGCAGTATTTT.

V and J are TRBV15 and TRBJ2-1, with unresolved D. Trimming took 0 bases from V and 4 from J, leaving 7 bases between them. The CDR3 sequence is 14 residues long. Germline loops: CDR1 LNHNV, CDR2 YYDKDF (reference sequence). Written as DNA, the CDR3 is TGTGCCACCAGCAGAGATCGGGTTTACAATGAGCAGTTCTTC. The encoded protein is CATSRDRVYNEQFF.

The rearrangement uses TRBV5-1 and TRBJ1-2; TRBD1 aligns across 7 bases. V trimming: 0 bases; J trimming: 4 bases; junction bases outside the gene matches: 9. Germline loops: CDR1 SGHRS, CDR2 YFSETQ. The CDR3 totals 16 residues. The CDR3 spells CASSLEARGGTYGYTF. In DNA form, the CDR3 reads TGCGCCAGCAGCTTGGAGGCCAGGGGGGGAACCTATGGCTACACCTTC.

The V gene is TRBV7-2, the J gene TRBJ2-1; 13 bases are a match to TRBD2. Germline V gives CDR1 SGHTA, CDR2 FQGNSA. J lost 6 bases, V lost 5 bases, and 7 bases had no gene match. CDR3 size: 16 residues. As DNA, the CDR3 is TGTGCCAGCAGCCCCCGACTAGCGGGAGGCCTCAATGAGCAGTTCTTC. As protein: CASSPRLAGGLNEQFF.